Listed here are 28 T cell receptor beta chains from one sample, sequenced in a study of blood T cell repertoires in COVID-19. Using immunoSEQ multiplex PCR, the repertoire was profiled, and TCRdb retains in-frame clones only, with some absent. The sample holds more than 300,000 clones, 90% to 95% seen once. Sequenced: PBMCs or T cells enriched from blood (not recorded which). The receptors derive from a woman in her thirties or forties who had been exposed to COVID-19.

This chain connects TRBV2 to TRBJ2-1; D is undetermined. This CDR3 is built from 12 residues. V was trimmed by 7 bases and J by 4 bases, leaving 8 bases between them. CDR1 SNHLY and CDR2 FYNNEI come from the germline V gene. The CDR3 nucleotides read TGTGCCAGCACGCCACAATACAATGAGCAGTTCTTC. This translates into CASTPQYNEQFF.

The chain links TRBV5-1 to TRBJ1-2; D is uncertain. V was shortened by 3 bases and J by 6 bases, with 21 bases between the two germline ends. The CDR3 is made up of 16 amino acids. Germline assignment: CDR1 SGHRS and CDR2 YFSETQ. CDR3 loop: CASSSVGVLRSNGYTF. CDR3 nucleotide sequence: TGCGCCAGCAGCTCCGTCGGGGTGCTAAGATCTAATGGCTACACCTTC. Full variable domain (missing parts from reference TRBV5-1 and TRBJ1-2): KAGVTQTPRYLIKTRGQQVTLSCSPISGHRSVSWYQQTPGQGLQFLFEYFSETQRNKGNFPGRFSGRQFSNSRSEMNVSTLELGDSALYLCASSSVGVLRSNGYTFGSGTRLTVV.

This clone came up once. V usage is TRBV6-4 and J usage is TRBJ2-1, with D tentatively TRBD1 (5 bases). This CDR3 is 17 amino acids long. Germline V gives CDR1 MRHNA, CDR2 SNTAGT. The V gene lost 5 bases and the J gene lost 0 bases, with 17 bases spanning the gap. CDR3 coding DNA: TGTGCCAGCAGTATTACCGGACAATCCCTCTCCTACAATGAGCAGTTCTTC. Translating gives CASSITGQSLSYNEQFF.

The V and J genes are TRBV14 and TRBJ1-2; no definite D call. V was shortened by 6 bases and J by 7 bases, with 12 bases between the two germline ends. Per germline, CDR1 SGHDN and CDR2 FVKESK. This CDR3 comprises 12 residues. The CDR3 loop reads CASSTERGGYTF. As DNA, the CDR3 is TGTGCCAGCAGTACGGAGCGGGGTGGCTACACCTTC.

The table lists this clone with a count of one. The chain uses TRBV30 and TRBJ1-6; a weak D match, TRBD1 (5 bases). Germline CDR1 is GTSNPN and CDR2 is SVGIG (reference sequence). The CDR3 extends over 11 amino acids. V was shortened by 8 bases and J by 10 bases, with 12 bases between the two germline ends. The CDR3 DNA reads TGTGCCGGGGGGTTGGGCTCACCCCTCCACTTT. Translated, it gives CAGGLGSPLHF.

V usage is TRBV4-3 and J usage is TRBJ1-6; D may be TRBD1 (5 bases). CDR3 size: 15 residues. Germline-derived CDR1 and CDR2 are LGHNA and YSLEER. The V gene lost 1 base and the J gene lost 8 bases, with 12 bases spanning the gap. This chain's CDR3 is CASSQGRRGDSPLHF. The CDR3 coding sequence is TGCGCCAGCAGCCAAGGAAGGCGGGGGGATTCACCCCTCCACTTT.

V and J are TRBV30 and TRBJ2-3; 9 bases map to TRBD2. Germline-derived CDR1 and CDR2 are GTSNPN and SVGIG (reference sequence). The CDR3 has 16 amino acids. The J segment lost 2 bases and the V segment lost 3 bases, leaving 9 bases of the junction unmatched. The CDR3 here is CAWRRGPSGATDTQYF. The CDR3 DNA follows: TGTGCCTGGAGGCGGGGGCCTAGCGGGGCCACAGATACGCAGTATTTT. The full variable domain, rest sourced from reference TRBV30 and TRBJ2-3, is SQTIHQWPATLVQPVGSPLSLECTVEGTSNPNLYWYRQAAGRGLQLLFYSVGIGQISSEVPQNLSASRPQDRQFILSSKKLLLSDSGFYLCAWRRGPSGATDTQYFGPGTRLTVL.

The chain carries TRBV11-2 and TRBJ1-1; 7 nucleotides line up with TRBD1. The germline V gene encodes CDR1 SGHAT and CDR2 FQNNGV. V lost 8 bases to trimming and J lost 3 bases; unmatched junction nucleotides: 6. The CDR3 consists of 13 residues. CDR3 amino acids: CASGRQGYTEAFF. The CDR3 region has the DNA TGTGCCAGCGGGAGACAGGGCTACACTGAAGCTTTCTTT.

The chain recombines TRBV6-6 with TRBJ1-3; D is perhaps TRBD1 (5 bases). CDR3 size: 13 residues. V was trimmed by 6 bases and J by 4 bases, leaving 10 bases between them. Germline values: CDR1 MNHNY, CDR2 SVGAGI (reference sequence). This chain's CDR3 is CASSAGYGNTIYF. The CDR3 DNA reads TGTGCCAGCAGCGCAGGGTACGGAAACACCATATATTTT.

The chain links TRBV19 to TRBJ2-7; D remains unclear. CDR3 length: 12 amino acids. Per germline, CDR1 LNHDA and CDR2 SQIVND (reference sequence). Trimming stripped 5 bases from V and 7 bases from J, with 12 bases between. CDR3 loop: CASSGPIGEQYF. In DNA form, the CDR3 reads TGTGCCAGTAGTGGGCCGATTGGAGAGCAGTACTTC.

The V gene is TRBV11-2, the J gene TRBJ2-5; D is perhaps TRBD2 (5 bases). The CDR3 consists of 17 residues. V was shortened by 2 bases and J by 2 bases, with 18 bases between the two germline ends. In germline, CDR1 is SGHAT, CDR2 FQNNGV. The CDR3 DNA reads as TGTGCCAGCAGCTTACGGCCGAGCGGTGACAAACAAGAGACCCAGTACTTC. Amino acid sequence: CASSLRPSGDKQETQYF.

The chain carries TRBV30 and TRBJ1-1; weak D call: TRBD1 (5 bases). V was pared by 3 bases and J by 4 bases, with 18 bases between. CDR3 length equals 15 residues. Germline assignment: CDR1 GTSNPN and CDR2 SVGIG (reference sequence). The CDR3 nucleotides read TGTGCCTGGAGGAGGGGAGGCCCAGGGAGCACTGAAGCTTTCTTT. This translates into CAWRRGGPGSTEAFF.

This clone was seen a single time. V gene TRBV27 combines with J gene TRBJ2-1; 7 nucleotides match TRBD2. V dropped 3 bases and J dropped 8; count of bases not matched to a gene: 13. CDR3 length: 16 residues. CDR1 is MNHEY and CDR2 is SMNVEV in the germline V gene (reference sequence). CDR3 sequence (DNA): TGTGCCAGCAGTTTGGGTGCTCCTCTAGGGAGGGATGAGCAGTTCTTC. Its translation is CASSLGAPLGRDEQFF.

The chain employs TRBV14 and TRBJ2-5; D unresolved. CDR1 and CDR2 (germline): SGHDN, FVKESK. V gave up 6 bases and J gave up 2 bases, with 7 bases separating them. CDR3 length: 12 amino acids. The CDR3 region has the DNA TGTGCCAGCAGTCACAAACAAGAGACCCAGTACTTC. Translating it yields CASSHKQETQYF.

V is TRBV18 and J is TRBJ1-1, with D uncertain. CDR3 length equals 14 residues. Germline CDR1 KGHSH, CDR2 LQKENI. V was trimmed by 8 bases and J by 2 bases, leaving 15 bases between them. The CDR3 nucleotides read TGTGCCAGCGTCCTGCAGAACCTTAACACTGAAGCTTTCTTT. As protein: CASVLQNLNTEAFF. The variable domain in full, with the rest retrieved from reference TRBV18 and TRBJ1-1, is NAGVMQNPRHLVRRRGQEARLRCSPMKGHSHVYWYRQLPEEGLKFMVYLQKENIIDESGMPKERFSAEFPKEGPSILRIQQVVRGDSAAYFCASVLQNLNTEAFFGQGTRLTVV.

This chain joins TRBV9 and TRBJ1-1; D gene ambiguous. The CDR3 is 14 amino acids. Germline V CDR1 and CDR2: SGDLS, YYNGEE. The germline V and J ends were trimmed by 2 bases and 6 bases, with 14 bases remaining between them. CDR3 DNA sequence: TGTGCCAGCAGCGTCCCTTACGAGGGCGCTGAAGCTTTCTTT. Amino acids: CASSVPYEGAEAFF.

The chain is built from TRBV7-2 and TRBJ2-2; TRBD2 aligns across 8 bases. The CDR3 consists of 16 residues. The junction had 9 bases not matched to a gene; V was cut back by 3 bases and J by 6 bases. Germline V gene lookup returns CDR1 SGHTA and CDR2 FQGNSA. CDR3: CASSFWDGGAPGELFF. The CDR3 DNA is TGTGCCAGCAGCTTTTGGGACGGGGGGGCTCCCGGGGAGCTGTTTTTT.

The chain links TRBV27 to TRBJ2-6; TRBD1 matches at 12 bases. This CDR3 has 18 amino acids. Germline loops: CDR1 MNHEY, CDR2 SMNVEV (reference sequence). Trimming cost V 10 bases and J 1 base; bases outside gene matches: 11. The CDR3 coding sequence is TGTGCCATCGGGCGGGGGACAGGGGGCATGTCTGGGGCCAACGTCCTGACTTTC. This gives the protein CAIGRGTGGMSGANVLTF.

This chain connects TRBV5-4 to TRBJ1-2, with D unresolved. This CDR3 spans 14 amino acids. Trimming cost V 4 bases and J 0 bases, with 10 bases left between them. Germline assignment: CDR1 SGHNT and CDR2 YYREEE (reference sequence). CDR3 amino acids: CASSPETSNYGYTF. The CDR3 DNA is TGTGCCAGCAGCCCCGAAACATCTAACTATGGCTACACCTTC.

The chain uses TRBV18 and TRBJ1-4, with TRBD1 matching 8 bases. With 4 bases clipped from V and 8 bases from J, the junction kept 6 bases outside the gene matches. Germline V CDR1 and CDR2: KGHSH, LQKENI. The CDR3 has 14 amino acids. CDR3 nucleotide sequence: TGTGCCAGCTCACGACAGGGGCAACGGGAAAAACTGTTTTTT. This encodes CASSRQGQREKLFF. The entire variable domain, with the rest obtained from reference TRBV18 and TRBJ1-4, is as follows: NAGVMQNPRHLVRRRGQEARLRCSPMKGHSHVYWYRQLPEEGLKFMVYLQKENIIDESGMPKERFSAEFPKEGPSILRIQQVVRGDSAAYFCASSRQGQREKLFFGSGTQLSVL.

The chain carries TRBV24-1 and TRBJ2-7; D unresolved. The germline V and J ends were trimmed by 10 bases and 5 bases, with 17 bases remaining between them. The CDR3 loop spans 13 amino acids. Germline CDR1 reads KGHDR; CDR2 reads SFDVKD. The CDR3 DNA follows: TGTGCCACGGCTACTGTGGGCAGTAACGAGCAGTACTTC. It yields the protein CATATVGSNEQYF.

The chain is built from TRBV6-5 and TRBJ1-1; 11 bases agree with TRBD1. CDR1 is MNHEY and CDR2 is SVGAGI in the germline V gene. J was trimmed by 0 bases and V by 8 bases; bases with no gene match: 5. CDR3 size: 15 residues. In nucleotides, the CDR3 is TGTGCCAGCCGGGACAGGGGGACTATGAACACTGAAGCTTTCTTT. It encodes CASRDRGTMNTEAFF.

The gene calls are TRBV2 and TRBJ1-2; D is ambiguous. Looked up from germline, CDR1 is SNHLY and CDR2 is FYNNEI. The V end was cut by 1 base, the J end by 8 bases, with 17 bases between. The CDR3 loop spans 15 amino acids. CDR3 protein: CASSEVGDAGWGYTF. Here the CDR3 DNA reads TGTGCCAGCAGTGAAGTGGGAGATGCGGGTTGGGGCTACACCTTC.

This clone came up a few times. The chain couples TRBV6-5 to TRBJ2-7; 9 bases fit TRBD2. V was pared by 6 bases and J by 2 bases, with 5 bases of the junction left unmatched. This CDR3 comprises 14 residues. Germline-derived CDR1 and CDR2 are MNHEY and SVGAGI. The CDR3 loop is CASRASGATYEQYF. The CDR3 DNA is TGTGCCAGCAGGGCTAGCGGGGCCACCTACGAGCAGTACTTC.

The CDR3 is CASSLLGGANEKLFF. The CDR3 nucleotides read TGTGCCAGCAGCCTTCTCGGGGGGGCTAATGAAAAACTGTTTTTT. The J gene is TRBJ1-4, the V gene TRBV3-1 (or the pseudogene TRBV3-2); possibly TRBD1 for D (5 bases). The CDR3 has 15 amino acids. The V and J ends lost 4 bases and 3 bases respectively, with 12 bases between them. Germline CDR1 reads LGHDT; CDR2 reads YNNKEL (reference sequence).

This clone appeared a few times. The rearrangement uses TRBV3-1 (or the pseudogene TRBV3-2) and TRBJ2-2; D gene unclear. Trimming took off 6 bases at V and 5 bases at J, with 13 bases between the two ends. This CDR3 has 14 amino acids. Germline V gene data show CDR1 as LGHDT and CDR2 as YNNKEL (reference sequence). This CDR3 is CASSKLAETGELFF. The CDR3 nucleotides are TGTGCCAGCAGTAAATTAGCAGAGACCGGGGAGCTGTTTTTT.

The chain has TRBV5-1 and TRBJ1-1, with a possible D match to TRBD1 (6 bases). The CDR3 runs to 18 residues. V lost 4 bases, J lost 2 bases, and 24 bases lay in between. Germline CDR1 reads SGHRS; CDR2 reads YFSETQ. Here the CDR3 DNA reads TGCGCCAGCAGCCCTACTGCAGGGGTTTCCCACTTTAACACTGAAGCTTTCTTT. This sequence encodes CASSPTAGVSHFNTEAFF.

This chain joins TRBV2 and TRBJ2-7; TRBD1 agrees at 9 bases. This CDR3 contains 16 residues. Trimming took 0 bases from V and 10 from J; bases not matched to a gene: 13. Germline-derived CDR1 and CDR2 are SNHLY and FYNNEI. CDR3 in amino acids: CASSEALRTGEVGQYF. The CDR3 DNA is TGTGCCAGCAGTGAAGCGCTTAGGACAGGGGAGGTGGGCCAGTACTTC.